A single sample is the source of the 21 T cell receptor beta chains below, sequenced in a study of early T cells in non-severe SARS-CoV-2 infection (dated by TCRdb to the early 2020s). Receptors were amplified or captured by 5' RACE. Data came from a NextSeq 500. The public reads were quality trimmed at Q25 with fastp and then assembled into clones with MiXCR by TCRdb, keeping productive beta chains. Identical CDR3 proteins give one entry, which carries the most common genes and DNA. For this sample the table gives tens of thousands of distinct CDR3 sequences, of which under 10% were detected only once. The ten largest clonotypes hold 3% to 4% of the sample. Sequencing was performed on whole blood. These receptor sequences come from an adult who was a healthcare worker with PCR-confirmed SARS-CoV-2 infection or an uninfected control (not recorded which).

The table lists this clonotype with many counts. This chain connects TRBV28 to TRBJ2-3; no firm D call. V lost 5 bases and J lost 1, with 7 bases in between. The V gene's germline CDR1 is MDHEN and CDR2 SYDVKM. The CDR3 covers 13 residues. Here the CDR3 DNA reads TGTGCCAGCAGTACTATGGGCACAGATACGCAGTATTTT. It codes for CASSTMGTDTQYF. Supplemented by reference TRBV28 and TRBJ2-3, the full variable domain reads DVKVTQSSRYLVKRTGEKVFLECVQDMDHENMFWYRQDPGLGLRLIYFSYDVKMKEKGDIPEGYSVSREKKERFSLILESASTNQTSMYLCASSTMGTDTQYFGPGTRLTVL.

This clonotype showed up many times. V and J are TRBV19 and TRBJ2-3; possible D gene TRBD1, 5 bases. V was cut by 3 bases and J by 5 bases, with 12 bases left in between. Germline V gene lookup returns CDR1 LNHDA and CDR2 SQIVND (reference sequence). The CDR3 consists of 14 residues. CDR3 sequence: CASSISRAKDTQYF. Written as DNA, the CDR3 is TGTGCCAGTAGTATCAGCAGGGCAAAAGATACGCAGTATTTT.

V and J are TRBV2 and TRBJ2-1; D may be TRBD1 (5 bases). The CDR3 totals 15 residues. V was cut by 7 bases and J by 8 bases, with 21 bases left in between. CDR1 is SNHLY and CDR2 is FYNNEI in the germline V gene. The DNA for the CDR3 is TGTGCCAGCACTAAGGGGCAGGGATGGTCGGATGAGCAGTTCTTC. As protein: CASTKGQGWSDEQFF.

This chain uses TRBV7-9 with TRBJ1-2, with no clear D. Germline loops: CDR1 SEHNR, CDR2 FQNEAQ (reference sequence). CDR3 size: 15 residues. Trimming pared 1 base from V and 8 bases from J, leaving 17 bases between. The CDR3 sequence is CASSLDGEPTGGYTF. CDR3 bases: TGTGCCAGCAGCTTAGACGGGGAGCCCACTGGAGGCTACACCTTC.

The sample holds a few counts of this clonotype. The chain is built from TRBV20-1 and TRBJ2-7, with D perhaps TRBD2 (6 bases). The CDR3 covers 15 residues. The germline V and J ends were trimmed by 0 bases and 2 bases, with 14 bases remaining between them. The V gene's germline CDR1 is DFQATT and CDR2 SNEGSKA (reference sequence). Written as DNA, the CDR3 is TGCAGTGCTAGAGATGAGGCTAGCGTTGCCTACGAGCAGTACTTC. Protein: CSARDEASVAYEQYF.

The chain has TRBV27 and TRBJ2-5; D is perhaps TRBD1 or TRBD2 (5 bases each). Per germline, CDR1 MNHEY and CDR2 SMNVEV (reference sequence). The CDR3 is made up of 17 amino acids. V lost 2 bases to trimming and J lost 4 bases, with 20 bases between them. The DNA of the CDR3 is TGTGCCAGCAGTTTAAAGGGGCCTTACCCAGGGAGAGAGACCCAGTACTTC. Its translation: CASSLKGPYPGRETQYF.

This clonotype was seen more than once but under ten times. V and J are TRBV18 and TRBJ2-7; 8 bases match TRBD1. Trimming took 0 bases from V and 2 from J; bases not matched to a gene: 6. CDR3 size: 16 residues. Germline V lookup: CDR1 KGHSH, CDR2 LQKENI. CDR3 protein: CASSPPTAGGPYEQYF. In DNA form, the CDR3 reads TGTGCCAGCTCACCACCGACGGCAGGGGGCCCCTACGAGCAGTACTTC.

This chain joins TRBV9 and TRBJ2-3, with 7 bases aligning to TRBD2. The CDR3 totals 15 residues. CDR1 and CDR2 (germline): SGDLS, YYNGEE. J was trimmed by 2 bases and V by 1 base; bases with no gene match: 4. The CDR3 DNA sequence: TGTGCCAGCAGCGTAAGGGGACTATACACAGATACGCAGTATTTT. Translating it yields CASSVRGLYTDTQYF.

This clonotype was seen more than once but under ten times. The chain joins TRBV29-1 to TRBJ2-3, with TRBD2 identical over 10 bases. The CDR3 runs to 13 residues. Germline CDR1 and CDR2: SQVTM and ANQGSEA. V trimming: 6 bases; J trimming: 3 bases; junction bases outside the gene matches: 3. The CDR3 nucleotides read TGCAGCGTCCTAGCGGGAGCTACAGATACGCAGTATTTT. It specifies CSVLAGATDTQYF.

In DNA form, the CDR3 reads TGTGCCAGCAGTTTTACGCGTTCTCGACCCGGCGGGACCCAGTACTTC. Encoded protein: CASSFTRSRPGGTQYF. The V and J genes are TRBV12-3 or TRBV12-4 and TRBJ2-5; D not certain. V gave up 3 bases and J gave up 7 bases, with 21 bases separating them. The CDR3 sequence is 16 residues long.

This clonotype was counted between two and nine times. The genes are TRBV9 and TRBJ2-5; D may match TRBD1 or TRBD2 (6 bases each). V shed 4 bases and J shed 5 bases, with 18 bases lying between them. The length of the CDR3 is 15 residues. CDR1 and CDR2 from the germline V gene are SGDLS and YYNGEE. The CDR3 nucleotides are TGTGCCAGCAGCTTAGGGGGACTCCCCACGGAGACCCAGTACTTC. Its protein product is CASSLGGLPTETQYF.

Only a few counts were recorded for this clonotype. The chain recombines TRBV29-1 with TRBJ2-5, with D uncertain. The CDR3 has 11 amino acids. Germline-derived CDR1 and CDR2 are SQVTM and ANQGSEA. Trimming took off 6 bases at V and 7 bases at J, with 12 bases between the two ends. CDR3 in DNA: TGCAGCGTAGTTGAACGAGGGACCCAGTACTTC. As protein: CSVVERGTQYF.

This chain links TRBV20-1 with TRBJ2-1, with 8 bases matching TRBD2. CDR1 is DFQATT and CDR2 is SNEGSKA in the germline V gene (reference sequence). V shed 6 bases, J shed 8 bases, and the junction held 9 bases outside the gene matches. The CDR3 loop spans 13 amino acids. The CDR3 loop reads CSAGTRMGDEQFF. The CDR3 DNA sequence: TGCAGTGCCGGGACTAGGATGGGCGATGAGCAGTTCTTC.

This clonotype was recorded many times. This chain uses TRBV18 with TRBJ2-7; D may be TRBD1 (6 bases). Germline CDR1 KGHSH, CDR2 LQKENI. Trimming cost V 1 base and J 5 bases, with 9 bases left between them. There are 13 residues in the CDR3. In DNA form, the CDR3 reads TGTGCCAGCTCACCACTCGGACAGCACGAGCAGTACTTC. Amino acid sequence: CASSPLGQHEQYF.

This clonotype was observed a few times. This chain links TRBV28 with TRBJ2-3, with D maybe TRBD2 (6 bases). Germline CDR1 MDHEN, CDR2 SYDVKM. V shed 3 bases and J shed 3 bases, with 13 bases lying between them. The CDR3 sequence is 15 residues long. In DNA form, the CDR3 reads TGTGCCAGCAGTTTTAGGGGCCGGGGGACAGATACGCAGTATTTT. Translation gives CASSFRGRGTDTQYF.

This clonotype was picked up a small number of times. The chain links TRBV5-5 to TRBJ2-3, with TRBD2 identical over 12 bases. In germline, CDR1 is SGHKS, CDR2 YYEKEE (reference sequence). This CDR3 has 19 amino acids. V was pared by 7 bases and J by 2 bases, with 17 bases of the junction left unmatched. The CDR3 loop is CASRGRLAGGMAFTDTQYF. The CDR3 bases are TGTGCCAGCCGGGGGCGGCTAGCGGGAGGGATGGCATTCACAGATACGCAGTATTTT. The full variable domain, with the rest looked up from reference TRBV5-5 and TRBJ2-3, is DAGVTQSPTHLIKTRGQQVTLRCSPISGHKSVSWYQQVLGQGPQFIFQYYEKEERGRGNFPDRFSARQFPNYSSELNVNALLLGDSALYLCASRGRLAGGMAFTDTQYFGPGTRLTVL.

This clonotype was observed a handful of times. Here the CDR3 DNA reads TGTGCCAGCAGCGCAGACGGACTCAATCAGCCCCAGCATTTT. Translating gives CASSADGLNQPQHF. This chain connects TRBV9 to TRBJ1-5; D gene unclear. The CDR3 is 14 amino acids. CDR1 and CDR2 (germline): SGDLS, YYNGEE. Trimming took 3 bases from V and 3 from J, leaving 10 bases between them. Looking up the rest from reference TRBV9 and TRBJ1-5 gives the full variable domain: DSGVTQTPKHLITATGQRVTLRCSPRSGDLSVYWYQQSLDQGLQFLIQYYNGEERAKGNILERFSAQQFPDLHSELNLSSLELGDSALYFCASSADGLNQPQHFGDGTRLSIL.

This clonotype was found many times. The chain employs TRBV3-1 and TRBJ2-1, with TRBD2 identical over 7 bases. Germline-derived CDR1 and CDR2 are LGHDT and YNNKEL (reference sequence). Unmatched junction bases numbered 7, after V lost 0 bases and J lost 2 bases. The CDR3 contains 17 residues. The CDR3 is CASSQEIIAGAYNEQFF. Here the CDR3 DNA reads TGTGCCAGCAGCCAAGAGATAATTGCGGGGGCCTACAATGAGCAGTTCTTC.

This clonotype was seen only a few times. The rearrangement joins TRBV5-4 to TRBJ2-7; 9 bases fit TRBD2. After removal of 3 bases from V and 5 bases from J, the junction contained 9 bases not matched to a gene. The CDR3 is made up of 15 amino acids. The germline gives CDR1 SGHNT, CDR2 YYREEE (reference sequence). The CDR3 spells CASSSRLAGTNEQYF. CDR3 sequence (DNA): TGTGCCAGCAGCTCTCGCCTAGCGGGAACTAACGAGCAGTACTTC.

A word on this clonotype: A read error may produce the germline difference seen at one junction end. V usage is TRBV13 and J usage is TRBJ1-6; D is perhaps TRBD1 (5 bases). Germline V lookup: CDR1 PRHDT, CDR2 FYEKMQ (reference sequence). CDR3 length: 15 amino acids. CDR3 sequence: CASSLGLGTNSHLHF. As DNA, the CDR3 is TGTGCCAGCAGCTTAGGCCTGGGGACCAATTCACACCTCCACTTT.

This sequence joins TRBV21-1 and TRBJ1-6; TRBD1 is taken as the D call from the table, unchecked against the DNA. TRBV21-1 is a recognized pseudogene. This CDR3 spans 15 amino acids. CDR3 in amino acids: CASTGRSSYNSPLHF. CDR3 in DNA: TGTGCCAGTACAGGTCGGAGCTCCTATAATTCACCCCTCCACTTT.